Each of the 10 T cell receptor beta chains below was sequenced from the same sample in a study of blood T cell repertoires in COVID-19. TCRdb keeps only in-frame clones here, not all; method: immunoSEQ multiplex PCR. The data show approximately 130,000 clones, with roughly 82% seen just once and 9% to 14% held by the top ten. Sequencing was done on a sample of peripheral blood. All receptors come from a human donor in a cohort sampled during active COVID-19.

This chain joins TRBV6-4 and TRBJ2-3, with D possibly matching TRBD1 (5 bases). The CDR3 loop spans 13 amino acids. Germline assignment: CDR1 MRHNA and CDR2 SNTAGT. Trimming removed 7 bases from V and 0 bases from J, with 8 bases in between. The CDR3 reads CASTGSSTDTQYF. The CDR3, as DNA: TGTGCCAGCACAGGGTCTAGCACAGATACGCAGTATTTT.

This chain joins TRBV2 and TRBJ1-1; D possibly corresponds to TRBD1 (5 bases). This CDR3 is 13 amino acids long. CDR1 and CDR2 (germline): SNHLY, FYNNEI. The V gene lost 3 bases and the J gene lost 10 bases, with 15 bases spanning the gap. CDR3 amino acids: CASSDRGRRGAFF. Written as DNA, the CDR3 is TGTGCCAGCAGTGACCGGGGGAGGAGGGGAGCTTTCTTT.

The V and J genes are TRBV5-4 and TRBJ2-3, with D possibly being TRBD2 (5 bases). The CDR3 is made up of 14 amino acids. V was pared by 3 bases and J by 0 bases, with 8 bases between. CDR1 is SGHNT and CDR2 is YYREEE in the germline V gene (reference sequence). The CDR3 DNA follows: TGTGCCAGCAGCTGGACTGCTAGCACAGATACGCAGTATTTT. This gives the protein CASSWTASTDTQYF.

This clone came up a few times. The chain employs TRBV7-9 and TRBJ1-2; TRBD1 matches at 7 bases. The CDR3 spans 14 residues. Germline lookup yields CDR1 SEHNR and CDR2 FQNEAQ (reference sequence). With 1 base clipped from V and 3 bases from J, the junction kept 2 bases outside the gene matches. CDR3 nucleotides: TGTGCCAGCAGCTTAGGGGACAGCCACTATGGCTACACCTTC. Amino acid sequence: CASSLGDSHYGYTF.

The chain carries TRBV19 and TRBJ2-5, with D perhaps matching TRBD1 (5 bases). The germline V and J ends were trimmed by 5 bases and 1 base, with 11 bases remaining between them. This CDR3 has 14 residues. Germline lookup yields CDR1 LNHDA and CDR2 SQIVND (reference sequence). The CDR3 bases are TGTGCCAGTAGTCAATGGGGCAGCCAAGAGACCCAGTACTTC. Translation: CASSQWGSQETQYF.

The gene calls are TRBV6-5 and TRBJ2-7; no definite D call. Per the germline V gene, CDR1 is MNHEY and CDR2 is SVGAGI. V was pared by 0 bases and J by 2 bases, with 11 bases between. There are 15 residues in the CDR3. In DNA form, the CDR3 reads TGTGCCAGCAGTTACTCCAACGAGGCCACCTACGAGCAGTACTTC. This sequence encodes CASSYSNEATYEQYF.

CDR3 protein: CASSGQGVNQPQHF. The CDR3 nucleotides read TGTGCCAGCAGTGGACAGGGGGTCAATCAGCCCCAGCATTTT. This sequence joins TRBV6-6 and TRBJ1-5; 10 bases line up with TRBD1. Germline V lookup: CDR1 MNHNY, CDR2 SVGAGI (reference sequence). This CDR3 has 14 amino acids. With 5 bases clipped from V and 3 bases from J, the junction kept 1 base outside the gene matches.

This chain joins TRBV6-6 and TRBJ2-7, with D unresolved. Germline CDR1 is MNHNY and CDR2 is SVGAGI (reference sequence). CDR3 size: 13 residues. The ends were cut back, 5 bases at V and 2 bases at J, with 10 bases in the middle. CDR3 region: CASSAPEAYEQYF. The CDR3 DNA reads TGTGCCAGCAGTGCCCCCGAGGCCTACGAGCAGTACTTC.

This clone was observed a few times. Written as DNA, the CDR3 is TGTGCCAGCAGCCAAGATCGAGCGGTCCAAGAGACCCAGTACTTC. Protein product: CASSQDRAVQETQYF. J is TRBJ2-5 and V is TRBV3-1 (or the pseudogene TRBV3-2); a possible D gene is TRBD2 (5 bases). Trimming shortened V by 0 bases and J by 1 base, and 9 bases separated the two germline ends. The germline V gene has CDR1 LGHDT and CDR2 YNNKEL (reference sequence). The CDR3 extends over 15 amino acids.

The J gene is TRBJ1-2, the V gene TRBV7-9, with D maybe TRBD1 (6 bases). Germline V gene data show CDR1 as SEHNR and CDR2 as FQNEAQ (reference sequence). There are 16 residues in the CDR3. V dropped 4 bases and J dropped 4 bases, with 19 bases sitting between them. The CDR3 spells CASSSRDGGATYGYTF. The CDR3 DNA sequence: TGTGCCAGCAGCTCTCGAGACGGGGGGGCTACCTATGGCTACACCTTC.